This T cell receptor (beta chain) is drawn from a study of T cell responses to AZD1222 COVID-19 vaccine. This table comes from immunoSEQ multiplex PCR, and its TCRdb copy is limited to in-frame clones, with some not included. The profile covers about 120,000 clones, with about 89% appearing a single time and 5% to 6.5% taken by the ten largest. As concerns this clone: Its target is unknown.

The CDR3 runs to 13 residues. Notes on the study in general: The study identified only five to seven AZD1222 recipients as seropositive at baseline. Increased Spike-specific TCR breadth and depth were observed after two AZD1222 doses. Nearly half of spike-specific TCRs reportedly target unmutated variant regions. Mostly white British, mostly female donors; authors suggested clonal diversity may be underestimated.

The V call is TRBV21-1, the J call TRBJ2-7. TRBV21-1 is a pseudogene locus. The sequence was obtained from an adult in good health. The sample consisted of peripheral blood, taken on day 0 of AZD1222 vaccination. The CDR3 DNA reads as TGTGCCAGCACCGCATCCCCAACCAACGAGCAGTACTTC. It translates to CASTASPTNEQYF.